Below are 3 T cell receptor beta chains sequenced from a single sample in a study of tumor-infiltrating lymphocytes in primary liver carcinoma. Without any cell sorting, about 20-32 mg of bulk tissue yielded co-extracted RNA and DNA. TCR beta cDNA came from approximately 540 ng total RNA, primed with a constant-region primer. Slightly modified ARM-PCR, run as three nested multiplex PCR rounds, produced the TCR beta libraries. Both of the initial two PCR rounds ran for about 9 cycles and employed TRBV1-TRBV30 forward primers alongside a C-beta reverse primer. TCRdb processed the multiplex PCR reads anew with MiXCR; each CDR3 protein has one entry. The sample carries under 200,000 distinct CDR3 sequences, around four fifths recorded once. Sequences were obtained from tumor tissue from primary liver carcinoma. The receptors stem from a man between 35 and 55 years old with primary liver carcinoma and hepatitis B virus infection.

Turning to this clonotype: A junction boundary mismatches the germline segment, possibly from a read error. The CDR3 DNA is TGTGCCAACAGCCAATATGTCCAGGGTACCTATGGCTACACCTTC. Amino acids: CANSQYVQGTYGYTF. J is TRBJ1-2 and V is TRBV4-2; D is possibly TRBD1 (5 bases). Germline V gives CDR1 LGHNA, CDR2 YNFKEQ. This CDR3 has 15 amino acids.

The CDR3 spells CASTQTQQRRAFF. Written as DNA, the CDR3 is TGTGCCAGCACCCAGACCCAACAGAGGAGGGCTTTCTTT. The chain combines TRBV6-5 with TRBJ1-1, with no clear D. Germline CDR1 MNHEY, CDR2 SVGAGI. Trimming removed 7 bases from V and 11 bases from J, with 20 bases in between. CDR3 size: 13 residues.

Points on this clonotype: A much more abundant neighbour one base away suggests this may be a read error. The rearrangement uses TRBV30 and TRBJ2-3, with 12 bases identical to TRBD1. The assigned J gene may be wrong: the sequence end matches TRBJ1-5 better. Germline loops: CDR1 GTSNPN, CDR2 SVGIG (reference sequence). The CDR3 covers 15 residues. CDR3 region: CAWRGRDRGQDTQHF. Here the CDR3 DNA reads TGTGCCTGGAGAGGCCGGGACAGGGGGCAGGATACGCAGCATTTT.